The present entry profiles one T cell receptor beta chain with its context. CDR1 SGHDN and CDR2 FVKESK come from the germline V gene. V was shortened by 0 bases and J by 6 bases, with 8 bases between the two germline ends. The CDR3 has 13 residues. Using immunoSEQ multiplex PCR, the repertoire was profiled, and TCRdb retains in-frame clones only, with some absent. The sample records 220,000 or so clones, around nine tenths being singletons. This entry is derived from a study of blood T cell repertoires in COVID-19. Sequencing used peripheral blood. The chain recombines TRBV14 with TRBJ2-5, with a possible D match to TRBD1 (6 bases). The clonotype comes from a man in his sixties who had recovered from COVID-19. Here the CDR3 DNA reads TGTGCCAGCAGCCAAGACAGGGGCCAGACCCAGTACTTC. Translation gives CASSQDRGQTQYF.